This is a list of T cell receptor beta chains from one sample in a study of OX40 agonist ivuxolimab in advanced cancers. Using immunoSEQ multiplex PCR, the repertoire was profiled, and TCRdb retains in-frame clones only, with some absent. This table has about 49,000 clones, roughly 90% appearing once. This material consisted of CD4+ or CD8+ T cells sorted from blood, taken in a trial of the OX40 agonist ivuxolimab. The origin of the receptors is an adult with an advanced solid tumor such as melanoma, head and neck, liver or kidney cancer. The CDR3 runs from the conserved cysteine through the conserved F or W. Fields, in order: D gene, J gene, clone size, V gene, CDR3 protein, CDR3 DNA. A D gene is named only where the DNA matches it firmly. Clone size is stated in some rows and not others, as once, few, many or a class when expanded.

TRBD2,TRBJ2-1,NA,TRBV7-8,CASSLAGGRASSYNEQFF,TGTGCCAGCAGCTTAGCTGGCGGGAGGGCGAGCTCCTACAATGAGCAGTTCTTC
NA,TRBJ2-5,NA,TRBV9,CASSVGVGGVGETQYF,TGTGCCAGCAGCGTAGGGGTAGGAGGGGTTGGGGAGACCCAGTACTTC
NA,TRBJ1-3,NA,TRBV2,CASRPGNTIYF,TGTGCCAGCAGGCCTGGAAACACCATATATTTT
TRBD1,TRBJ2-5,NA,TRBV28,CASRTGVVTQYF,TGTGCCAGCAGAACAGGGGTAGTAACCCAGTACTTC
NA,TRBJ2-7,once,TRBV5-4,CASSLAVVRGTNLRTF,TGTGCCAGCAGCTTGGCCGTCGTCAGGGGAACTAACTTGCGTACGTTC
TRBD1,TRBJ2-7,medium-sized,TRBV15,CATSRGLRTGGVGEQYF,TGTGCCACCAGCAGAGGTCTCCGGACAGGGGGTGTAGGAGAGCAGTACTTC
NA,TRBJ2-5,NA,TRBV18,CASSPRQVGGETQYF,TGTGCCAGCTCACCTCGTCAGGTTGGGGGAGAGACCCAGTACTTC
NA,TRBJ1-1,NA,TRBV21-1,CASSKRVAEGYTEAFF,TGTGCCAGCAGTAAAAGGGTTGCGGAAGGTTACACTGAAGCTTTCTTT
TRBD2,TRBJ2-1,few,TRBV10-2,CATTRIAGSYNEQFF,TGCGCCACAACAAGAATAGCGGGATCCTACAATGAGCAGTTCTTC
NA,TRBJ2-5,once,TRBV18,CASSPPVKGVQETQYF,TGTGCCAGCTCACCACCGGTCAAGGGAGTACAAGAGACCCAGTACTTC
NA,TRBJ1-5,NA,TRBV28,CASSWGGRGGGQPQHF,TGTGCCAGCAGTTGGGGGGGGAGGGGTGGAGGTCAGCCCCAGCATTTT
NA,TRBJ2-7,NA,TRBV27,CASSRAGTGFEQYF,TGTGCCAGCAGTAGAGCCGGGACCGGCTTCGAGCAGTACTTC
NA,TRBJ2-7,NA,TRBV28,CASRNQGMGNEQYF,TGTGCCAGCAGGAACCAGGGGATGGGGAACGAGCAGTACTTC
NA,TRBJ2-3,NA,TRBV9,CASSSEGLMSSFHFSTDTQYF,TGTGCCAGCAGCTCAGAAGGTCTGATGAGTAGCTTCCACTTCAGCACAGATACGCAGTATTTT
NA,TRBJ2-7,NA,TRBV11-2,CASSKFRDTYYEQYF,TGTGCCAGCAGCAAATTCCGGGACACCTACTACGAGCAGTACTTC
NA,TRBJ2-4,NA,TRBV9,CASSVGGYDLAKNIQYF,TGTGCCAGCAGCGTAGGCGGATATGACCTAGCCAAAAACATTCAGTACTTC
NA,TRBJ1-5,NA,TRBV30,CAWTPDSADQPQHF,TGTGCCTGGACCCCCGACAGTGCAGACCAGCCCCAGCATTTT
NA,TRBJ2-2,NA,TRBV19,CASSRTLYGELFF,TGTGCCAGTAGTAGGACTCTATACGGGGAGCTGTTTTTT
TRBD1,TRBJ2-5,NA,TRBV28,CASSPRDRSPRETQYF,TGTGCCAGCAGTCCAAGGGACAGATCCCCCCGGGAGACCCAGTACTTC
NA,TRBJ2-7,once,TRBV10-3,CAISVLERRYEQYF,TGTGCCATCAGTGTATTGGAGCGGAGATACGAGCAGTACTTC
NA,TRBJ2-3,NA,TRBV5-6,CASSPSGFWGDTQYF,TGTGCCAGCAGCCCATCAGGCTTCTGGGGAGATACGCAGTATTTT
TRBD2,TRBJ2-4,NA,TRBV9,CASSAGTGLGTNIQYF,TGTGCCAGCAGCGCGGGAACTGGACTAGGGACCAACATTCAGTACTTC
TRBD1,TRBJ2-7,NA,TRBV27,CASSLDREFEQYF,TGTGCCAGCAGTTTAGACAGGGAATTCGAGCAGTACTTC
TRBD1,TRBJ1-4,NA,TRBV4-3,CASSQDRQGGDEKLFF,TGCGCCAGCAGCCAAGATCGGCAGGGGGGAGATGAAAAACTGTTTTTT
TRBD2,TRBJ2-3,NA,TRBV28,CASSLGGSFSDTQYF,TGTGCCAGCAGTTTGGGCGGGAGCTTCTCAGATACGCAGTATTTT
TRBD2,TRBJ2-5,NA,TRBV7-2,CASRMGGETQYF,TGTGCCAGCAGGATGGGGGGGGAGACCCAGTACTTC
TRBD1,TRBJ2-3,NA,TRBV5-1,CASSLAGTASTDTQYF,TGCGCCAGCAGCTTGGCAGGGACAGCAAGCACAGATACGCAGTATTTT
TRBD2,TRBJ2-3,NA,TRBV10-3,CAISGLASRATQYF,TGTGCCATCAGTGGACTAGCGAGCCGGGCTACGCAGTATTTT
TRBD2,TRBJ2-7,NA,TRBV7-2,CASSRRLAGGPPYEQYF,TGTGCCAGCAGCCGACGACTAGCGGGAGGCCCCCCCTACGAGCAGTACTTC
TRBD2,TRBJ2-7,NA,TRBV30,CAWGGSMGGDPYEQYF,TGTGCCTGGGGTGGCTCCATGGGGGGGGACCCCTACGAGCAGTACTTC
NA,TRBJ1-4,NA,TRBV7-2,CASSLPGQGEKLFF,TGTGCCAGCAGCTTACCAGGGCAGGGTGAAAAACTGTTTTTT
TRBD2,TRBJ2-5,NA,TRBV7-2,CASSPEGREEETQYF,TGTGCCAGCAGCCCCGAGGGGCGGGAGGAAGAGACCCAGTACTTC
NA,TRBJ2-3,NA,TRBV29-1,CSVPGGSFPDTQYF,TGCAGCGTCCCAGGGGGGTCCTTTCCAGATACGCAGTATTTT
NA,TRBJ1-6,NA,TRBV23-1,CASSPSGKGAGNSPLHF,TGCGCCAGCAGTCCCAGCGGCAAAGGGGCTGGGAATTCACCCCTCCACTTT
TRBD2,TRBJ2-1,NA,TRBV11-3,CASSVTTSGRGNEQFF,TGTGCCAGCAGCGTAACGACTAGCGGGAGGGGGAATGAGCAGTTCTTC
NA,TRBJ1-2,NA,TRBV6-4,CASPGPGRDYGYTF,TGTGCCAGCCCGGGGCCCGGGAGGGACTATGGCTACACCTTC
NA,TRBJ1-5,NA,TRBV6-6,CASSYREQPQHF,TGTGCCAGCAGTTACAGGGAGCAGCCCCAGCATTTT